This record looks at one TCR beta chain sequence and its context. Which antigen it targets is not known. No much larger clone is present one base from it, and per-base qualities are unavailable. This entry is derived from a study of blood T cell repertoires in COVID-19 (dated by TCRdb to 2020 to 2021). About the study as a whole: Samples covering the acute and convalescent phases of COVID-19 were provided by collaborators in the United States, Italy and Spain. The material from the prospective study consisted of cDNA or gDNA derived from T cells, B-cell-depleted T cells, or PBMCs. The dataset comprised deeply sampled blood TCRbeta repertoires from subjects exposed to, actively infected with, or recovered from COVID-19. The repertoires were released in a freely available public database intended as a resource for research on the immune response to SARS-CoV-2. Samples were obtained from the ongoing ImmuneRACE study (first 160 participants) and from 1,254 subjects provided by 6 global collaborators. The sample metadata nearly always contained a de-identified subject ID, COVID-19 status, age in years and sex. Where HLA class I and class II types were available, the types were taken from metadata supplied by the sample provider, not from assay-based typing. Study-level results and caveats: Clinical and demographic metadata were provided uncurated, with the amount varying by source and participant.

Enrolling through a virtual design, the prospective study's participants ranged in age from roughly 18 to 100 years and lived across more than 20 United States geographic areas. In the prospective study, cohorts were assigned on the basis of participant-reported clinical history obtained from a screening survey and a study questionnaire. Mobile phlebotomists in the prospective study collected whole blood, serum and a nasopharyngeal or oropharyngeal swab from every participant. Over a roughly two-month period, participants in the prospective study had the option of providing additional blood draws and questionnaires. Prospective study blood samples were shipped either frozen or at room temperature before DNA extraction. The CDR3 covers 15 residues, taking in both the cysteine and the phenylalanine. Only the CDR3 portion is preserved as DNA: 45 bases, with reading frame beginning at the first base. Germline trimming amounts to 3 bases on V and 2 bases on J, with 5 as the count of junction bases outside the gene matches. According to the germline V gene, CDR1 reads SGHRS and CDR2 reads YFSETQ.

TCRbeta CDR3 regions were amplified from genomic DNA using the immunoSEQ Assay, a bias-controlled multiplex PCR. The authors' analysis ran thus. Nucleated cell counts per sample were estimated from amplification of reference gene primers within the assay. To quantify the absolute abundance of each unique TCRbeta CDR3 rearrangement, sequence reads were collapsed and filtered. Productive Simpson clonality was computed per sample as the square root of Simpson's diversity index over productive rearrangements. TCRdb holds this immuneACCESS table with in-frame rearrangements only. Some clones are missing; in checked studies, unresolved V genes explain under half, and the rest has no known cause. That table supplies the V and J calls and clone size; D and trimming were determined from the DNA. In this sample the table shows 200,000 to 250,000 clones, around 80% of which occur a single time. The ten largest clones capture about 7% of the sample.

The TCR was taken from a woman in her thirties or forties with acute COVID-19. The sequence is built from TRBV5-1 and TRBJ2-7, with 10 central nucleotides matching TRBD1. What was sequenced was PBMCs or T cells enriched from blood (not recorded which). The CDR3 sequence is CASSSGQGGTYEQYF. The sequence in DNA is TGCGCCAGCAGCTCAGGACAGGGGGGGACCTACGAGCAGTACTTC.